This T cell receptor (beta chain) is from a study of blood T cell repertoires in COVID-19. Overall study context: Samples of COVID-19 (acute and convalescent) were obtained from the United States, Italy and Spain.

Original handling: It was from reference gene primer amplification that nucleated cell counts were estimated. The assay was immunoSEQ multiplex PCR, and TCRdb's table has in-frame clones only and misses some. That table is the source of V, J and clone size, and D and trimming were worked out from the DNA. The table shows more than 95,000 clones, with around 76% occurring only once. The specimen sequenced was peripheral blood. The sequence was obtained from a woman between 70 and 85 years old with acute or convalescent COVID-19.

The CDR3 nucleotides are TGTGCCAGCAGCTTAGGGACGAGACTAGGAAACTACGAGCAGTACTTC. As protein: CASSLGTRLGNYEQYF. The chain employs TRBV7-2 and TRBJ2-7, with TRBD2 as a possible D gene (6 bases). The V gene's germline CDR1 is SGHTA and CDR2 FQGNSA. Trimming stripped 1 base from V and 3 bases from J, with 16 bases between. This CDR3 spans 16 amino acids.